The rows below give T cell receptor beta chains drawn from one sample of a study of blood T cell repertoires in COVID-19. The table came from immunoSEQ multiplex PCR; TCRdb's copy has only in-frame clones and leaves some out. The table lists more than 95,000 clones, about 80% of them singletons. The sequenced sample consisted of peripheral blood. The receptors were gathered from a man between 60 and 75 years old with acute or convalescent COVID-19. Both conserved end residues are part of each CDR3. The D gene is left open where the match is weak. Rows may omit the clone size; those that give it use once, few, many or a size class.

- | TRBD2 | TRBJ2-1 | TRBV19 | CASSMKAPAAGGLYNEQFF | TGTGCCAGTAGTATGAAGGCGCCGGCAGCGGGGGGGCTCTACAATGAGCAGTTCTTC
- | - | TRBJ2-1 | TRBV10-3 | CAISESTGSSYNEQFF | TGTGCCATCAGTGAGTCCACTGGGAGCTCCTACAATGAGCAGTTCTTC
- | TRBD1 | TRBJ2-6 | TRBV7-9 | CASRKTGVGANVLTF | TGTGCCAGCAGAAAGACAGGGGTGGGGGCCAACGTCCTGACTTTC
- | - | TRBJ2-1 | TRBV19 | CASSSLGFDEQFF | TGTGCCAGTAGTAGTCTAGGTTTTGATGAGCAGTTCTTC
- | TRBD1 | TRBJ2-1 | TRBV7-9 | CASSLQGAGEQFF | TGTGCCAGCAGCCTTCAGGGGGCGGGGGAGCAGTTCTTC
- | - | TRBJ1-2 | TRBV14 | CASSQTPRHGYTF | TGTGCCAGCAGCCAAACCCCGAGGCATGGCTACACCTTC
- | - | TRBJ1-5 | TRBV2 | CASAREGNQPQHF | TGTGCCAGCGCTCGCGAGGGCAATCAGCCCCAGCATTTT
- | TRBD1 | TRBJ1-5 | TRBV25-1 | CASSEAGTGNQPQHF | TGTGCCAGCAGTGAGGCCGGGACAGGGAATCAGCCCCAGCATTTT
once | - | TRBJ2-3 | TRBV11-3 | CASSLNRVADTQYF | TGTGCCAGCAGCTTAAACAGGGTCGCAGATACGCAGTATTTT
few | - | TRBJ1-6 | TRBV30 | CAWSVRGDSNSPLHF | TGTGCCTGGAGTGTACGGGGGGATAGTAATTCACCCCTCCACTTT
- | - | TRBJ2-3 | TRBV20-1 | CSASNPRDRTDTQYF | TGCAGTGCTAGTAACCCCAGGGATCGCACAGATACGCAGTATTTT
- | - | TRBJ1-1 | TRBV11-2 | CASSLEWGGTAEAFF | TGTGCCAGCAGCTTAGAATGGGGGGGCACGGCTGAAGCTTTCTTT
- | TRBD2 | TRBJ2-2 | TRBV5-5 | CASSLGLAGDTGELFF | TGTGCCAGCAGCTTGGGACTAGCGGGTGACACCGGGGAGCTGTTTTTT
- | - | TRBJ1-1 | TRBV9 | CASSVEGRDTEAFF | TGTGCCAGCAGCGTAGAGGGGAGGGACACTGAAGCTTTCTTT
- | TRBD2 | TRBJ2-1 | TRBV6-2/TRBV6-3 | CASSSGTSGYNEQFF | TGTGCCAGCAGTAGCGGGACTAGCGGTTACAATGAGCAGTTCTTC
few | - | TRBJ1-6 | TRBV12-5 | CASAPEGARNSPLHF | TGTGCTAGTGCCCCCGAAGGGGCGCGGAATTCACCCCTCCACTTT
- | TRBD1 | TRBJ1-5 | TRBV28 | CASSQFGQGARGNQPQHF | TGTGCCAGCAGTCAATTTGGACAGGGGGCAAGGGGCAATCAGCCCCAGCATTTT